These 19 T cell receptor beta chains originate from one sample sequenced in a study of T cells in Graves' hyperthyroidism and ophthalmopathy. Authors of the study amplified TCR beta CDR3 regions from RNA transcripts. The study used the HTBI primer set for a first-round RT-PCR of the TCR CDR3. TCRdb re-analysed the multiplex PCR reads in MiXCR, keeping a single row per CDR3 protein. Among around 290,000 distinct CDR3 sequences listed, 13% were seen once. Sample: blood. The receptors derive from a woman in her thirties with Graves' hyperthyroidism that later progressed to Graves' ophthalmopathy.

Ten or more counts support this clonotype. J is TRBJ1-3 and V is TRBV7-9, with D tentatively TRBD1 (5 bases). Trimming pared 5 bases from V and 4 bases from J, leaving 21 bases between. The germline gives CDR1 SEHNR, CDR2 FQNEAQ (reference sequence). The CDR3 runs 17 residues. CDR3 region: CASSPVLRNWDGNTIYF. The CDR3, as DNA: TGTGCCAGCAGCCCCGTGCTCAGAAACTGGGACGGAAACACCATATATTTT.

The V gene is TRBV7-9, the J gene TRBJ1-1; 8 bases are a match to TRBD1. The ends lost 5 bases at V and 0 bases at J; junction bases unmatched: 5. Looked up from germline, CDR1 is SEHNR and CDR2 is FQNEAQ (reference sequence). The CDR3 has 15 residues. The CDR3 sequence: CASSEGDRLNTEAFF. DNA for the CDR3: TGTGCCAGCAGCGAGGGGGACAGGCTGAACACTGAAGCTTTCTTT.

The chain employs TRBV19 and TRBJ2-7; D perhaps matches TRBD2 (5 bases). V gave up 3 bases and J gave up 6 bases, with 18 bases separating them. The germline V gene has CDR1 LNHDA and CDR2 SQIVND (reference sequence). The CDR3 length is 15 residues. Here the CDR3 reads CASSMPEEGVFEQYF. The CDR3 bases are TGTGCCAGTAGTATGCCCGAAGAGGGAGTATTCGAGCAGTACTTC.

The CDR3 DNA follows: TGTGCCAGCAGTCCAATGGGGTCTTTTAATGAAAAACTGTTTTTT. Its protein is CASSPMGSFNEKLFF. The rearrangement uses TRBV2 and TRBJ1-4; no definite D call. Trimming cost V 5 bases and J 4 bases, with 14 bases left between them. CDR3 length: 15 amino acids. From germline, CDR1 is SNHLY and CDR2 FYNNEI.

This clonotype appeared many times. The chain joins TRBV7-9 to TRBJ2-2; TRBD2 is a possible D gene (5 bases). Per the germline V gene, CDR1 is SEHNR and CDR2 is FQNEAQ (reference sequence). CDR3 size: 14 residues. Trimming cost V 7 bases and J 4 bases, with 13 bases left between them. CDR3 amino acids: CASTPSSGTGELFF. Here the CDR3 DNA reads TGTGCCAGCACCCCGTCCAGCGGCACCGGGGAGCTGTTTTTT. Combining the CDR3 with reference TRBV7-9 and TRBJ2-2 gives the whole variable domain DTGVSQNPRHKITKRGQNVTFRCDPISEHNRLYWYRQTLGQGPEFLTYFQNEAQLEKSRLLSDRFSAERPKGSFSTLEIQRTEQGDSAMYLCASTPSSGTGELFFGEGSRLTVL.

For this clonotype: This may stem from a read error, because a much larger clone lies one nucleotide away. This sequence joins TRBV10-3 and TRBJ2-7; TRBD1 might be the D (5 bases). The length of the CDR3 is 13 residues. V was pared by 2 bases and J by 7 bases, with 12 bases between. Per the germline V gene, CDR1 is ENHRY and CDR2 is SYGVKD. The CDR3 coding sequence is TGTGCCATCAGTGAGGACCAGGGTAGGGAGCAGTACTTC. Translating it yields CAISEDQGREQYF.

This clonotype has a count of ten or more. The CDR3 bases are TGCAGTGGTAAGCGGGAGAATAATGAGCAGTTCTTC. Translation gives CSGKRENNEQFF. This chain uses TRBV20-1 with TRBJ2-1; 8 bases match TRBD2. V lost 7 bases, J lost 7 bases, and 6 bases stayed unmatched. The CDR3 is 12 amino acids. CDR1 and CDR2 from the germline V gene are DFQATT and SNEGSKA (reference sequence).

Concerning this clonotype itself: This is likely a read error, given that the CDR3 carries no conserved phenylalanine or tryptophan at its end. This chain connects TRBV5-1 to TRBJ2-5; D call uncertain. The germline V gene has CDR1 SGHRS and CDR2 YFSETQ. Trimming stripped 2 bases from V and 2 bases from J, with 7 bases between. The CDR3 runs to 13 residues. CDR3 region: CASSFGQQETQYS. The DNA of the CDR3 is TGCGCCAGCAGCTTCGGCCAGCAAGAGACCCAGTACTCC.

The chain has TRBV6-1 and TRBJ2-3; 13 positions match TRBD2. Germline V lookup: CDR1 MNHNS, CDR2 SASEGT. The CDR3 is 14 amino acids. V gave up 6 bases and J gave up 7 bases; unmatched junction bases: 4. CDR3 amino acids: CASSGLAGEYTQYF. The DNA for the CDR3 is TGTGCCAGCAGCGGACTAGCGGGAGAGTATACGCAGTATTTT.

CDR3 DNA: TGTGCCAGCAGTTTTGGCCCTAGAGTTGGTGAGCAGTTCTTC. Translating gives CASSFGPRVGEQFF. The chain uses TRBV2 and TRBJ2-1; unclear D gene. Germline lookup yields CDR1 SNHLY and CDR2 FYNNEI. V lost 5 bases and J 9 bases, leaving 17 bases between the germline ends. The CDR3 length is 14 residues. Complete variable domain (other parts from reference TRBV2 and TRBJ2-1): EPEVTQTPSHQVTQMGQEVILRCVPISNHLYFYWYRQILGQKVEFLVSFYNNEISEKSEIFDDQFSVERPDGSNFTLKIRSTKLEDSAMYFCASSFGPRVGEQFFGPGTRLTVL.

This clonotype was observed many times. The rearrangement joins TRBV18 to TRBJ2-7; possible D gene TRBD1, 5 bases. Germline CDR1 and CDR2: KGHSH and LQKENI. The CDR3 length is 14 residues. The ends were cut back, 6 bases at V and 0 bases at J, with 12 bases in the middle. CDR3 nucleotides: TGTGCCAGCTCCGCGACAGCGAGCTCCTACGAGCAGTACTTC. Protein sequence: CASSATASSYEQYF. The complete variable domain, with remaining parts taken from reference TRBV18 and TRBJ2-7, reads NAGVMQNPRHLVRRRGQEARLRCSPMKGHSHVYWYRQLPEEGLKFMVYLQKENIIDESGMPKERFSAEFPKEGPSILRIQQVVRGDSAAYFCASSATASSYEQYFGPGTRLTVT.

This clonotype showed up many times. CDR3 sequence reads: CASSLGSWTSQTQYF. In DNA form, the CDR3 reads TGTGCCAGCAGCTTAGGGTCTTGGACCTCGCAGACCCAGTACTTC. The chain combines TRBV7-2 with TRBJ2-5; no clear D. Looked up from germline, CDR1 is SGHTA and CDR2 is FQGNSA. This CDR3 has 15 residues. V was pared by 1 base and J by 6 bases, with 15 bases between. Full variable domain (outside the CDR3, taken from reference TRBV7-2 and TRBJ2-5): GAGVSQSPSNKVTEKGKDVELRCDPISGHTALYWYRQSLGQGLEFLIYFQGNSAPDKSGLPSDRFSAERTGGSVSTLTIQRTQQEDSAVYLCASSLGSWTSQTQYFGPGTRLLVL.

V usage is TRBV24-1 and J usage is TRBJ2-6, with D unresolved. The V end lost 9 bases, the J end lost 0 bases, and 11 bases lay between the germline ends. The CDR3 runs 15 residues. Germline V CDR1 and CDR2: KGHDR, SFDVKD. The CDR3 DNA reads TGTGCCACCTCGGAGAAACGCTCTGGGGCCAACGTCCTGACTTTC. Translation: CATSEKRSGANVLTF.

This clonotype came up many times. The chain has TRBV28 and TRBJ2-3; D is unclear. The CDR3 is 12 amino acids. Germline V gives CDR1 MDHEN, CDR2 SYDVKM. Trimming left V 3 bases short and J 5 bases short, with 6 bases between. CDR3 sequence: CASSFRRDTQYF. The CDR3 DNA follows: TGTGCCAGCAGTTTCCGGAGAGATACGCAGTATTTT. Filled out from reference TRBV28 and TRBJ2-3, the complete variable domain reads DVKVTQSSRYLVKRTGEKVFLECVQDMDHENMFWYRQDPGLGLRLIYFSYDVKMKEKGDIPEGYSVSREKKERFSLILESASTNQTSMYLCASSFRRDTQYFGPGTRLTVL.

This clonotype occurred a few times. The rearrangement joins TRBV7-6 to TRBJ2-7; 14 bases line up with TRBD2. Germline CDR1 SGHVS, CDR2 FNYEAQ. V lost 5 bases to trimming and J lost 2 bases; unmatched junction nucleotides: 8. The CDR3 covers 17 residues. The CDR3 region is CASSRATSGRVTYEQYF. As DNA, the CDR3 is TGTGCCAGCAGCAGAGCGACTAGCGGGAGGGTAACCTACGAGCAGTACTTC.

Many counts were recorded for this clonotype. V gene TRBV28 combines with J gene TRBJ2-7; 8 bases map to TRBD2. The V segment lost 5 bases and the J segment 4 bases; nucleotides outside the gene matches: 13. Germline V gives CDR1 MDHEN, CDR2 SYDVKM. The CDR3 spans 16 residues. The CDR3 sequence is CASSHRMIAGSYEQYF. As DNA, the CDR3 is TGTGCCAGCAGTCACCGTATGATAGCGGGGTCTTACGAGCAGTACTTC.

There are many counts of this clonotype. This chain links TRBV6-1 with TRBJ2-1; 8 nucleotides align to TRBD1. Trimming cost V 6 bases and J 9 bases; bases outside gene matches: 4. The CDR3 is 12 amino acids. The germline V gene encodes CDR1 MNHNS and CDR2 SASEGT. The DNA for the CDR3 is TGTGCCAGCAGGGACAGGGAAGGTGAGCAGTTCTTC. Its translation is CASRDREGEQFF.

The CDR3 protein is CASSVASQETQYF. The CDR3, as DNA: TGTGCCAGCAGCGTAGCTAGCCAAGAGACCCAGTACTTC. This sequence joins TRBV9 and TRBJ2-5, with D hard to call. V was cut by 0 bases and J by 1 base, with 4 bases left in between. The length of the CDR3 is 13 residues. Per the germline V gene, CDR1 is SGDLS and CDR2 is YYNGEE.

This clonotype was seen repeatedly, ten times or more. The chain combines TRBV28 with TRBJ2-1; 10 bases map to TRBD2. Germline V gene sequence: CDR1 MDHEN, CDR2 SYDVKM. J gave up 4 bases and V 6 bases, and 6 bases lay outside the gene matches. There are 15 residues in the CDR3. DNA of the CDR3: TGTGCCAGCAGGGAGCGGGAGGGGGAGTACAATGAGCAGTTCTTC. Translated, it gives CASREREGEYNEQFF.